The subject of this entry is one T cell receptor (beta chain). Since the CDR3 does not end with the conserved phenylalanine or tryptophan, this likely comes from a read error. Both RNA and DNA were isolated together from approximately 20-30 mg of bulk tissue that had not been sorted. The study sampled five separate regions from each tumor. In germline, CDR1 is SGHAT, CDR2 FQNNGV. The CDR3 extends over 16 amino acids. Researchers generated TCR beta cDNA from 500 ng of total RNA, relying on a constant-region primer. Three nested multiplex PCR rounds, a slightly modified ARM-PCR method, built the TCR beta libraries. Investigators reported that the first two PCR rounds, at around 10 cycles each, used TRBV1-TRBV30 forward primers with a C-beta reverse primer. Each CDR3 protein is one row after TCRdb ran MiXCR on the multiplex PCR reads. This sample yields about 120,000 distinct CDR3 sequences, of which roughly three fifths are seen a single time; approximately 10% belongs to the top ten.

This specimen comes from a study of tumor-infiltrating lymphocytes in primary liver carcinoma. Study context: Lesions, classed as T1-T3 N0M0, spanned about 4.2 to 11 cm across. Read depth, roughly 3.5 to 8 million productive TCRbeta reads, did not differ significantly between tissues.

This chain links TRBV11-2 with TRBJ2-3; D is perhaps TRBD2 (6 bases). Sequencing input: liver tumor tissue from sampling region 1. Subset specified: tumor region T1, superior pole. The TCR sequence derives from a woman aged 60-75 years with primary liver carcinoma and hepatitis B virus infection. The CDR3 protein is CASSLGGGSSSDTQYS. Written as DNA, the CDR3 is TGTGCCAGCAGCTTAGGGGGAGGAAGTTCCTCAGATACACAGTATTCT.